This T cell receptor beta chain was captured in a study of blood T cell repertoires in COVID-19. Study background: PBMCs, B-cell-depleted T cells, or T cells provided the cDNA or gDNA that made up the material.

TCRdb's table, derived via immunoSEQ multiplex PCR, lists solely in-frame clones and lacks some. Among 110,000 to 150,000 clones listed, approximately 84% were seen once. The V end was cut by 4 bases, the J end by 4 bases, with 17 bases between. The CDR3 is made up of 15 amino acids. Germline V CDR1 and CDR2: SGDLS, YYNGEE. The receptor was derived from a human donor in a cohort sampled during active COVID-19. The source material was peripheral blood. This chain joins TRBV9 and TRBJ1-1; perhaps TRBD1 as D (5 bases). The CDR3 here is CASSTTGGGTTEAFF. CDR3 in DNA: TGTGCCAGCAGCACCACCGGCGGGGGAACCACTGAAGCTTTCTTT.